Sequencing of this TCR beta chain was carried out in a study of blood T cell repertoires in COVID-19. The V end was cut by 0 bases, the J end by 1 base, with 6 bases between. This CDR3 is built from 15 residues. The germline V gene has CDR1 MNHEY and CDR2 SVGAGI. TCRdb keeps only in-frame clones here, not all; method: immunoSEQ multiplex PCR. In the table there are 65,000 to 85,000 clones, about 88% of which are singletons. The chain couples TRBV6-5 to TRBJ1-4; D ambiguous. The TCR sequence derives from a man older than 75 with COVID-19, enrolled during active disease. The sequenced material came from peripheral blood. The CDR3 here is CASSYSEQTNEKLFF. Written as DNA, the CDR3 is TGTGCCAGCAGTTACTCAGAACAAACTAATGAAAAACTGTTTTTT.